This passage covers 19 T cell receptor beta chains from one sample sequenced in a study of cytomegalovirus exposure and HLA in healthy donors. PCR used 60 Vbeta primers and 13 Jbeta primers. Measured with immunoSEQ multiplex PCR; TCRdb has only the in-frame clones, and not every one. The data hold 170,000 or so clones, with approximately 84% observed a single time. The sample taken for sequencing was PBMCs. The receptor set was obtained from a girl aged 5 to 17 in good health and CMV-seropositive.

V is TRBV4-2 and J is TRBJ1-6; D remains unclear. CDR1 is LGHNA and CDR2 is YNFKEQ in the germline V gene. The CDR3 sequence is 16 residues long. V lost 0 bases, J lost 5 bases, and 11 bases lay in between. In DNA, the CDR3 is TGTGCCAGCAGCCAAGATTGGCAGGAAAATAATTCACCCCTCCACTTT. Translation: CASSQDWQENNSPLHF.

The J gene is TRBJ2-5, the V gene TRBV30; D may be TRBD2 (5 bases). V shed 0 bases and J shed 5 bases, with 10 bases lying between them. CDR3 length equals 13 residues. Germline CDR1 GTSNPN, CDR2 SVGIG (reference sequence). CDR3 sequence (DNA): TGTGCCTGGAGTGTACGCCGAGGGGAGACCCAGTACTTC. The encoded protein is CAWSVRRGETQYF.

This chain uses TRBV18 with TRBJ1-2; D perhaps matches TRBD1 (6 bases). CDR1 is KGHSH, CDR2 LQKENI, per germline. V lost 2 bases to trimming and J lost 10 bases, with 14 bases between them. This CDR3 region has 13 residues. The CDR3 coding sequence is TGTGCCAGCTCACCAAACCGGCGGGGGCCCTACACCTTC. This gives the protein CASSPNRRGPYTF. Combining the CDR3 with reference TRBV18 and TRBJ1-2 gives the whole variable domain NAGVMQNPRHLVRRRGQEARLRCSPMKGHSHVYWYRQLPEEGLKFMVYLQKENIIDESGMPKERFSAEFPKEGPSILRIQQVVRGDSAAYFCASSPNRRGPYTFGSGTRLTVV.

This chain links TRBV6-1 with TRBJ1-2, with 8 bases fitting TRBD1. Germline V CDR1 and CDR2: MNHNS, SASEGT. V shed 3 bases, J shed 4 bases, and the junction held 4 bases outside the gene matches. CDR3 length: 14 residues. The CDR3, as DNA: TGTGCCAGCAGTGAGGACAGGGTCTCCTATGGCTACACCTTC. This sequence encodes CASSEDRVSYGYTF.

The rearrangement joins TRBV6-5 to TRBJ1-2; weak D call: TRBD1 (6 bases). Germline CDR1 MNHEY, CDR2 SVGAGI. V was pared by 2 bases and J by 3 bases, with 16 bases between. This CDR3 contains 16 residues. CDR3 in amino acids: CASSYDPTGGHYGYTF. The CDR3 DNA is TGTGCCAGCAGTTACGACCCGACAGGAGGACACTATGGCTACACCTTC.

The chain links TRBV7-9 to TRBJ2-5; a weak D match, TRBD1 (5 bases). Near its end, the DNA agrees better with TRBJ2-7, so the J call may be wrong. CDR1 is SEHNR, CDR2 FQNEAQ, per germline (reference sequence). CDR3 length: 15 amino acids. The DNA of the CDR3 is TGTGCCAGCAGCTCCTCCAGGGTCGGCTCCTACGAGCAGTACTTC. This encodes CASSSSRVGSYEQYF.

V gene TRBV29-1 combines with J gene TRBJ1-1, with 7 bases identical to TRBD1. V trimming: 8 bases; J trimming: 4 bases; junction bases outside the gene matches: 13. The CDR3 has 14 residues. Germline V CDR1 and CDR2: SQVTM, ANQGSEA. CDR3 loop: CSPYLTGVSTEAFF. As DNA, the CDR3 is TGCAGCCCGTATCTTACAGGGGTGAGCACTGAAGCTTTCTTT.

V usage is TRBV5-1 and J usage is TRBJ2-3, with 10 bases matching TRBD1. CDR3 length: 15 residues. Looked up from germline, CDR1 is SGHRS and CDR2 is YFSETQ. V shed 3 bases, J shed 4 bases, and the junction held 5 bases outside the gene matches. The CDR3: CASSSRDRGADTQYF. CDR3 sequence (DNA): TGCGCCAGCAGCTCACGGGACAGGGGTGCAGATACGCAGTATTTT. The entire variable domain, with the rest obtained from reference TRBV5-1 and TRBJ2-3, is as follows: KAGVTQTPRYLIKTRGQQVTLSCSPISGHRSVSWYQQTPGQGLQFLFEYFSETQRNKGNFPGRFSGRQFSNSRSEMNVSTLELGDSALYLCASSSRDRGADTQYFGPGTRLTVL.

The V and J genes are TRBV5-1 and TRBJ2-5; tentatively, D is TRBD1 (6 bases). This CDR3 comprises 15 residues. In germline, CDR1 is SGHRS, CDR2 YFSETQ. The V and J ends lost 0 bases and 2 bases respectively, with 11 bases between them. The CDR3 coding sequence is TGCGCCAGCAGCTTGGCAAATACAGGGCAAGAGACCCAGTACTTC. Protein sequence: CASSLANTGQETQYF. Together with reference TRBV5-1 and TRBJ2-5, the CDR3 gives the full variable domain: KAGVTQTPRYLIKTRGQQVTLSCSPISGHRSVSWYQQTPGQGLQFLFEYFSETQRNKGNFPGRFSGRQFSNSRSEMNVSTLELGDSALYLCASSLANTGQETQYFGPGTRLLVL.

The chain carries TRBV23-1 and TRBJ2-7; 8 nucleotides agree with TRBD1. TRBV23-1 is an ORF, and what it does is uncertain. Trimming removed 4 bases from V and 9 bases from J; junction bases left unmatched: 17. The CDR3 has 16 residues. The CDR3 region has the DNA TGCGCCAGCAGTCCCCTTCCCCGGACAGGGTGCCTAGGGCAGTACTTC. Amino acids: CASSPLPRTGCLGQYF.

CDR3 DNA: TGTGCCAGTACCGGACAAATCTCTGGAAACACCATATATTTT. Protein product: CASTGQISGNTIYF. The J gene is TRBJ1-3, the V gene TRBV25-1, with TRBD1 as a possible D gene (5 bases). CDR1 is MGHDK and CDR2 is SYGVNS in the germline V gene. V lost 9 bases and J 0 bases, leaving 12 bases between the germline ends. The CDR3 has 14 amino acids. Variable domain in full (rest from reference TRBV25-1 and TRBJ1-3): EADIYQTPRYLVIGTGKKITLECSQTMGHDKMYWYQQDPGMELHLIHYSYGVNSTEKGDLSSESTVSRIRTEHFPLTLESARPSHTSQYLCASTGQISGNTIYFGEGSWLTVV.

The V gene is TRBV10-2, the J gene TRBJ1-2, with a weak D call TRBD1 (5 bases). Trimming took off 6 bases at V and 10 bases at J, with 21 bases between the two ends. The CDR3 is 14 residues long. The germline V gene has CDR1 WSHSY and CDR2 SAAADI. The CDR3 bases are TGCGCCAGCAGCACATACGGGACGACGGGAGTCTACACCTTC. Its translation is CASSTYGTTGVYTF.

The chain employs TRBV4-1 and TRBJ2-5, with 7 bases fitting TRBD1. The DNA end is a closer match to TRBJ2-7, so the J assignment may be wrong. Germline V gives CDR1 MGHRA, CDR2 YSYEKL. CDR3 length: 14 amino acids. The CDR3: CASSPRDSTYEQYF. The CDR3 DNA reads TGCGCCAGCAGCCCTCGGGACAGCACCTACGAGCAGTACTTC.

In nucleotides, the CDR3 is TGTGCCAGCAGCCAAGCGACAGGGACGACAGATACGCAGTATTTT. As protein: CASSQATGTTDTQYF. The V call is TRBV4-2, the J call TRBJ2-3; 7 positions match TRBD1. The germline V gene has CDR1 LGHNA and CDR2 YNFKEQ. This CDR3 region has 15 residues. Unmatched junction bases numbered 4, after V lost 1 base and J lost 3 bases.

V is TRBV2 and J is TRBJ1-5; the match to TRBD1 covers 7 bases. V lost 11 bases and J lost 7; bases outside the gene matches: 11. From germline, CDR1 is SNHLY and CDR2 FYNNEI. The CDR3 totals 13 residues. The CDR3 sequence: CAASAGGGQPQHF. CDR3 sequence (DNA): TGTGCCGCCTCCGCAGGGGGAGGCCAGCCCCAGCATTTT. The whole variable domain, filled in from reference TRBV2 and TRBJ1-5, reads EPEVTQTPSHQVTQMGQEVILRCVPISNHLYFYWYRQILGQKVEFLVSFYNNEISEKSEIFDDQFSVERPDGSNFTLKIRSTKLEDSAMYFCAASAGGGQPQHFGDGTRLSIL.

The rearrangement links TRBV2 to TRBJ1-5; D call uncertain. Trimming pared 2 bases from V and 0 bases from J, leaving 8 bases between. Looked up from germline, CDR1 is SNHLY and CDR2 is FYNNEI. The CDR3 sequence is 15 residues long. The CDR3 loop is CASSETGYSNQPQHF. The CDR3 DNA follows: TGTGCCAGCAGTGAAACGGGTTATAGCAATCAGCCCCAGCATTTT. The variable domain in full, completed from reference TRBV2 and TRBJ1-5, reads EPEVTQTPSHQVTQMGQEVILRCVPISNHLYFYWYRQILGQKVEFLVSFYNNEISEKSEIFDDQFSVERPDGSNFTLKIRSTKLEDSAMYFCASSETGYSNQPQHFGDGTRLSIL.

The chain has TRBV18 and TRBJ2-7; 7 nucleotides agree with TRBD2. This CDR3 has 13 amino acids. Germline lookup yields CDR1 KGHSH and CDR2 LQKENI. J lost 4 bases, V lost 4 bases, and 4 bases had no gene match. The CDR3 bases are TGTGCCAGCTCACACGGGAGGTATTACGAGCAGTACTTC. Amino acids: CASSHGRYYEQYF.

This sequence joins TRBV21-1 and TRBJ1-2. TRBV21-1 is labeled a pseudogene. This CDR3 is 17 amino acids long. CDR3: CASSKETGGGTNYGYTF. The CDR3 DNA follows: TGTGCCAGCAGCAAAGAGACCGGGGGGGGCACTAACTATGGCTACACCTTC.

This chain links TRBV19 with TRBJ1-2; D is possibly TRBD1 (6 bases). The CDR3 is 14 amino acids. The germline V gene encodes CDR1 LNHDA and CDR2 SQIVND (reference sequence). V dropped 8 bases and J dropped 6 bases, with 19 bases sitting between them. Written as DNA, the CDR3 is TGTGCCAGTCGAGGGGGTGGGGAGTCAAATGGCTACACCTTC. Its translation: CASRGGGESNGYTF. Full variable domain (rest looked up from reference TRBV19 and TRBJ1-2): DGGITQSPKYLFRKEGQNVTLSCEQNLNHDAMYWYRQDPGQGLRLIYYSQIVNDFQKGDIAEGYSVSREKKESFPLTVTSAQKNPTAFYLCASRGGGESNGYTFGSGTRLTVV.